The T cell receptor beta chain described here comes from a study of blood T cell repertoires in COVID-19. Background on the study: The United States, Italy and Spain supplied acute and convalescent COVID-19 samples. From T cells, B-cell-depleted T cells, or PBMCs came the material, which was cDNA or gDNA.

In the original analysis: Nucleated cell number was recorded as an estimate derived from reference gene primer amplification. Clones were sequenced by immunoSEQ multiplex PCR, and TCRdb holds only the in-frame ones, with some missing. Clone size and the V and J calls come from that table; the DNA yielded D and trimming. The sample lists some 670,000 clones, around 89% occurring once. The CDR3 covers 15 residues. The trim removed 2 bases at V and 8 bases at J, leaving 7 bases unmatched. Germline assignment: CDR1 MNHEY and CDR2 SVGEGT. This clonotype originated in a woman between 18 and 29 years old with acute or convalescent COVID-19. This chain connects TRBV6-2 or TRBV6-3 to TRBJ2-1, with 9 bases aligning to TRBD2. The sequenced sample consisted of peripheral blood. CDR3 bases: TGTGCCAGCAGTTACCGACTAGCGGCGTGGGATGAGCAGTTCTTC. This sequence encodes CASSYRLAAWDEQFF.